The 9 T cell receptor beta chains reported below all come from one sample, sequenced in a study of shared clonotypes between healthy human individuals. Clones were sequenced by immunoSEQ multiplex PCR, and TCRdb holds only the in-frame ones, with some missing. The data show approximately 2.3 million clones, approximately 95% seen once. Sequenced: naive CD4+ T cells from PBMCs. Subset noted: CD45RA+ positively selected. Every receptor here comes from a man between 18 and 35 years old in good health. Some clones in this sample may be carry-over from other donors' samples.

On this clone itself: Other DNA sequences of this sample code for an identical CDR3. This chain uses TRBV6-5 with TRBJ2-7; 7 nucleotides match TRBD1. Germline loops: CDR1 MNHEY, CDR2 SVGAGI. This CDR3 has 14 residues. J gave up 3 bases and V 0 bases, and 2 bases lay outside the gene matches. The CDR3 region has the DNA TGTGCCAGCAGTTACTCGAGACAGGGCTACGAGCAGTACTTC. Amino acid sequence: CASSYSRQGYEQYF.

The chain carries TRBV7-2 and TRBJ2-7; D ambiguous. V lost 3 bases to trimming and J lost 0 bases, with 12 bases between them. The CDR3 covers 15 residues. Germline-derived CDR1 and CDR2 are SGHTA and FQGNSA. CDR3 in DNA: TGTGCCAGCAGCTTGTTGGCGTCCAACTCCTACGAGCAGTACTTC. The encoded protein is CASSLLASNSYEQYF.

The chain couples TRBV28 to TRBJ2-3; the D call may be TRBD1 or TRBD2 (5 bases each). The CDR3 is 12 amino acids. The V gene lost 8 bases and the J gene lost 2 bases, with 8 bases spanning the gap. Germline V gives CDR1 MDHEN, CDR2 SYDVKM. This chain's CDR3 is CASVGVTDTQYF. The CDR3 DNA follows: TGTGCCAGCGTGGGGGTCACAGATACGCAGTATTTT.

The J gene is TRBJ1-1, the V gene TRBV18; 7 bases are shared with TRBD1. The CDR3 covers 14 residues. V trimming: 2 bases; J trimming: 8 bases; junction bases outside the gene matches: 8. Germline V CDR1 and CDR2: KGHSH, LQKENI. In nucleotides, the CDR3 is TGTGCCAGCTCACCAACAGGGGTTAGGGAAGAAGCTTTCTTT. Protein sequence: CASSPTGVREEAFF.

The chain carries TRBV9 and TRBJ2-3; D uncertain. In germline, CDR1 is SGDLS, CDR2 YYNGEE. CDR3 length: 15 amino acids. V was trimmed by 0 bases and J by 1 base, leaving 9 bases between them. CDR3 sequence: CASSVGVARTDTQYF. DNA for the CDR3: TGTGCCAGCAGCGTAGGTGTGGCTCGCACAGATACGCAGTATTTT.

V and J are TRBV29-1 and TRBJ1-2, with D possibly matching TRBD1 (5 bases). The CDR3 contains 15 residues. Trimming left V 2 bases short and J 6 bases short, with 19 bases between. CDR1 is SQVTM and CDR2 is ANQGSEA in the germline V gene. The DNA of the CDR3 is TGCAGCGTTGAACGGGGAAAAAGGGGTCGAGATGGCTACACCTTC. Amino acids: CSVERGKRGRDGYTF.

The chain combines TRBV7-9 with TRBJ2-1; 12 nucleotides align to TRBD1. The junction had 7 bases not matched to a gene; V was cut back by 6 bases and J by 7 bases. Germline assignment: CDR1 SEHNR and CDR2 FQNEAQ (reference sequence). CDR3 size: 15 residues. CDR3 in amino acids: CASRAGTGGWNEQFF. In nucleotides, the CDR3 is TGTGCCAGCAGGGCCGGGACAGGGGGCTGGAATGAGCAGTTCTTC.

Written as DNA, the CDR3 is TGCGCCAGCAGCTTGGCAGGGGGCGGCGTCGGGGAGCTGTTTTTT. Protein sequence: CASSLAGGGVGELFF. This chain links TRBV5-1 with TRBJ2-2, with 8 nucleotides matching TRBD1. Per the germline V gene, CDR1 is SGHRS and CDR2 is YFSETQ. This CDR3 region has 15 residues. Trimming took 0 bases from V and 7 from J; bases not matched to a gene: 5.

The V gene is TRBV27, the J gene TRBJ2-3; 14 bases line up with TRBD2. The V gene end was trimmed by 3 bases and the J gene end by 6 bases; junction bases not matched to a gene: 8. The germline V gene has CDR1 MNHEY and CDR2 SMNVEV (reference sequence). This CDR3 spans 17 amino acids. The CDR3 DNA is TGTGCCAGCAGTTTCGGGACTAGCGGGAGAATAGCGGATACGCAGTATTTT. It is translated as CASSFGTSGRIADTQYF.